This T cell receptor beta chain was captured by sequencing in a study of cytomegalovirus exposure and HLA in healthy donors. On this clone: Its specificity is not known.

With 60 Vbeta and 13 Jbeta primers, the PCR was carried out. Sequencing was performed with immunoSEQ multiplex PCR; in TCRdb, only in-frame clones are kept and a portion is missing. The repertoire holds some 270,000 clones, with about 93% as singletons. After removal of 5 bases from V and 5 bases from J, the junction contained 6 bases not matched to a gene. The CDR3 is 13 residues long. Germline V lookup: CDR1 SGHVS, CDR2 FQNEAQ. Findings and limits, study-wide: Solely CMV serostatus was available to characterize immune exposure. For cytomegalovirus status, the classifier reportedly gave diagnoses with high specificity and sensitivity.

The sequencing input was PBMCs. The rearrangement joins TRBV7-8 to TRBJ2-7; 7 bases align to TRBD1. The TCR sequence derives from a girl aged 2 to 9 in good health and CMV-seronegative. Here the CDR3 reads CASSVNRGHEQYF. The CDR3 DNA sequence: TGTGCCAGCAGCGTAAACAGGGGCCACGAGCAGTACTTC.